The 2 T cell receptor beta chains given below trace back to one sample, sequenced in a study of identical twins (dated by TCRdb to 2016 to 2017). Library preparation used 5' RACE. The reads were generated on an Illumina HiSeq 2000. Starting from the raw public reads, TCRdb applied fastp trimming at Q25, assembled clones with MiXCR and retained in-frame beta chains. Every entry covers one CDR3 protein and lists the most common genes and DNA from its rows. The sample profile shows 410,000 or so distinct CDR3 sequences; under 20% of them were found once. Roughly an eighth of the sample rests with the top ten. The specimen sequenced was naive T cells sorted from blood. The cell subset or site label on this specimen signifies: cells isolated with a human naive T-cell isolation kit. These receptors came from a man aged 50 or older in good health.

This chain uses TRBV6-1 with TRBJ1-4; possible D gene TRBD1, 5 bases. There are 14 residues in the CDR3. Germline lookup yields CDR1 MNHNS and CDR2 SASEGT. Between the trimmed V and J ends, which lost 5 bases and 8 bases, there was a span of 15 bases. The CDR3 DNA follows: TGTGCCAGCAGTACCGGTCCGGGGGTGGAAAAACTGTTTTTT. It yields the protein CASSTGPGVEKLFF.

This clonotype was counted at least ten times. The chain couples TRBV6-1 to TRBJ2-1, with 10 bases aligning to TRBD1. This CDR3 has 17 amino acids. J gave up 0 bases and V 5 bases, and 7 bases lay outside the gene matches. Per germline, CDR1 MNHNS and CDR2 SASEGT. The CDR3, as DNA: TGTGCCAGCAGTCGACCGACAGGGGGCAGCTCCTACAATGAGCAGTTCTTC. Protein: CASSRPTGGSSYNEQFF.